This T cell receptor beta chain originates from a study of shared clonotypes between healthy human individuals. CDR3 length: 18 residues. The germline CDR1 and CDR2 sequences are MNHNS and SASEGT. V was clipped by 3 bases and J by 3 bases, with 21 bases between them. Produced via immunoSEQ multiplex PCR; TCRdb's table is partial and in-frame only. There are hundreds of thousands of clones in the sample; roughly 72% occur only once, and roughly 1.9% lies in the top ten. The gene calls are TRBV6-1 and TRBJ1-5, with D possibly matching TRBD1 (5 bases). This clonotype originated in a woman in her twenties or thirties in good health. The source material was memory CD4+ T cells sorted from blood. Documented subset: CD45RA-negative fraction. In DNA, the CDR3 is TGTGCCAGCAGTGAGGCAGGGTTTGGTCTCGGGGCCAATCAGCCCCAGCATTTT. Its translation: CASSEAGFGLGANQPQHF.